The rows below give T cell receptor beta chains drawn from one sample of a study of cytomegalovirus exposure and HLA in healthy donors. Method: immunoSEQ multiplex PCR; TCRdb's copy keeps in-frame clones and lacks some. The sample records around 62,000 clones, around 80% being singletons. Sequencing was performed on PBMCs. These receptors originate from a man in his forties in good health and CMV-seronegative. Each CDR3 is given with its conserved first and last residue.

TRBV5-8 | CASSPGTEAFF
TRBV6-6 | CASREGREAGELFF
TRBV7-2 | CATTHGGGYEQYF
TRBV11-3 | CASSFGAAEAFF
TRBV29-1 | CSVGGQGYGYTF
TRBV5-1 | CASSLNGDSYNEQFF
TRBV27 | CASSVGTVGNQPQHF
TRBV5-4 | CASSPSGRAPRTSVEQHF
TRBV6-1 | CASSRMGSTEAFF
TRBV19 | CASSMRWTGAYEQYF
TRBV5-1 | CASSLQGSYEQYF
TRBV10-3 | CAISEARGLGEQYF
TRBV7-6 | CASSLTQPGQGSTEAFF
TRBV9 | CASSWGTVDSYEQYF
TRBV27 | CASSFSGFDEQYF
TRBV7-9 | CASSLLGGEGEQYF